This TCR beta chain stems from a study of T-cell reconstitution after alpha-beta-depleted transplantation in children. The CDR3 contains 19 residues. The ends lost 0 bases at V and 1 base at J; junction bases unmatched: 13. Germline V gene data show CDR1 as MNHEY and CDR2 as SVGEGT. For TCRbeta, the library was prepared with unique molecular identifiers. One entry per CDR3 protein, called by TCRdb with MiXCR from the PCR reads. The sample gives 400,000 to 500,000 distinct CDR3 sequences, 11% of which show up once; roughly 5% is in the top ten. The J gene is TRBJ2-5, the V gene TRBV6-2 or TRBV6-3; 8 bases are shared with TRBD2. The clonotype comes from a human donor who donated a stem cell graft to a child with acute myeloid leukemia. Sample: PBMCs from the stem cell graft donor, taken from the stem cell graft. CDR3 amino acids: CASSYSPPRVAGPQETQYF. The CDR3 bases are TGTGCCAGCAGTTACTCGCCCCCCCGGGTAGCGGGGCCCCAAGAGACCCAGTACTTC.